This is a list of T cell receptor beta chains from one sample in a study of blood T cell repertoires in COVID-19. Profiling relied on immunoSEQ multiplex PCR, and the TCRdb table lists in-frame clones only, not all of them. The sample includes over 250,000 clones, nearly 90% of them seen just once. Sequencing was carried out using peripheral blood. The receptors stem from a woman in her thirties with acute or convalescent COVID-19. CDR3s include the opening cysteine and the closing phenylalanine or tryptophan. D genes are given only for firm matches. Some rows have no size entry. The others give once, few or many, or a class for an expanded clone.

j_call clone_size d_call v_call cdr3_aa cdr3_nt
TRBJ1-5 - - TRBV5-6 CASSLQGGGQPQHF TGTGCCAGCAGCTTACAGGGAGGGGGTCAGCCCCAGCATTTT
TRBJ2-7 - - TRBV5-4 CASSPTVSYEQYF TGTGCCAGCAGCCCTACAGTGTCCTACGAGCAGTACTTC
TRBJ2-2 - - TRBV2 CASRRDSTGELFF TGTGCCAGCAGGCGGGATAGTACCGGGGAGCTGTTTTTT
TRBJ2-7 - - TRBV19 CASSMAQGYEQYF TGTGCCAGTAGTATGGCGCAGGGCTACGAGCAGTACTTC
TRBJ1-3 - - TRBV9 CASSVGGSSGNTIYF TGTGCCAGCAGCGTAGGGGGCAGCTCTGGAAACACCATATATTTT
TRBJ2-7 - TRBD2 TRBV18 CASSPTTALAGTSYEQYF TGTGCCAGCTCACCCACGACCGCTCTAGCGGGTACCTCCTACGAGCAGTACTTC
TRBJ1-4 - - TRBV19 CASTGFRSTNEKLFF TGTGCCAGTACCGGGTTCCGTTCGACTAATGAAAAACTGTTTTTT
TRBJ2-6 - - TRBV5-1 CASSYPDTGANVLTF TGCGCCAGCAGCTACCCCGACACTGGGGCCAACGTCCTGACTTTC
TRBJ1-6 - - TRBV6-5 CASSASGTPPAPLHF TGTGCCAGCAGCGCATCCGGGACTCCTCCTGCACCCCTCCACTTT
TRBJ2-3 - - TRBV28 CASSLLRDTRTDTQYF TGTGCCAGCAGTTTACTCCGGGACACCCGCACAGATACGCAGTATTTT
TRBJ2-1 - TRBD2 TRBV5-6 CASSLNPSGIVPFF TGTGCCAGCAGCTTGAATCCTAGCGGGATAGTACCGTTCTTC
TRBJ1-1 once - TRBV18 CASSPKPGNTEAFF TGTGCCAGCTCACCGAAACCAGGGAACACTGAAGCTTTCTTT
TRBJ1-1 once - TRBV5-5 CASSFLAGNTEAFF TGTGCCAGCAGCTTTCTGGCAGGGAACACTGAAGCTTTCTTT
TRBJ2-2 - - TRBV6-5 CASSPDRRDTGELFF TGTGCCAGCAGTCCGGACAGAAGGGACACCGGGGAGCTGTTTTTT
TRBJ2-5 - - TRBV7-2 CASSLGVGRETQYF TGTGCCAGCAGCTTAGGTGTGGGCCGGGAGACCCAGTACTTC
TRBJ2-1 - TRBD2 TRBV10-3 CAIGGLAGGNEQFF TGTGCCATCGGGGGACTAGCGGGAGGGAATGAGCAGTTCTTC
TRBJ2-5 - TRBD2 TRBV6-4 CASSEEGTSGKETQYF TGTGCCAGCAGTGAAGAAGGGACTAGCGGGAAAGAGACCCAGTACTTC
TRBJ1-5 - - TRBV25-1 CASSLPGVNQPQHF TGTGCCAGCAGTCTGCCAGGGGTTAATCAGCCCCAGCATTTT
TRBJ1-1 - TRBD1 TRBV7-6 CASSFGQDTEAFF TGTGCCAGCAGCTTCGGACAGGACACTGAAGCTTTCTTT
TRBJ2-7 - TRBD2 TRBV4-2 CASSQVQLAGAGTYEQYF TGTGCCAGCAGCCAAGTCCAACTAGCGGGGGCAGGGACATACGAGCAGTACTTC
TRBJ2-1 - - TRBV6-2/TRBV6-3 CASSYGQGHNEQFF TGTGCCAGCAGTTATGGGCAGGGCCACAATGAGCAGTTCTTC
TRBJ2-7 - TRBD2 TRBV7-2 CASSLGPAGGPEGEQYF TGTGCCAGCAGCTTAGGCCCAGCGGGAGGGCCCGAGGGCGAGCAGTACTTC
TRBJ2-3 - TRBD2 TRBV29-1 CSVVLVLAGVPYF TGCAGCGTTGTTCTGGTTTTAGCGGGAGTTCCGTATTTT
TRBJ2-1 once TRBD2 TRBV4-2 CASSQYHSGSNNEQFF TGTGCCAGCAGCCAGTATCATAGCGGGAGCAACAATGAGCAGTTCTTC
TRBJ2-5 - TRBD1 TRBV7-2 CASSRGQGPRTQETQYF TGTGCCAGCAGCAGAGGACAGGGCCCACGAACACAAGAGACCCAGTACTTC
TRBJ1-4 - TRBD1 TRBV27 CASSLLLGTANEKLFF TGTGCCAGCAGTTTGCTGTTAGGGACAGCAAACGAAAAACTGTTTTTT
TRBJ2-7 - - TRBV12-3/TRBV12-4 CASSSTLYEQYF TGTGCCAGCAGTTCGACACTCTACGAGCAGTACTTC
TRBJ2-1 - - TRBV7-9 CASSLGGGSYNEQFF TGTGCCAGCAGCTTAGGAGGCGGCTCCTACAATGAGCAGTTCTTC
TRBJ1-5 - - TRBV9 CGLYYQPQHF TGTGGACTGTATTATCAGCCCCAGCATTTT
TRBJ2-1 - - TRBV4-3 CASSLRGGDQQFF TGCGCCAGCAGCCTACGAGGAGGGGACCAGCAGTTCTTC
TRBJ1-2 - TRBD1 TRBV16 CASSQSAGGVPNYGYTF TGTGCCAGCAGCCAATCGGCAGGGGGCGTCCCTAACTATGGCTACACCTTC
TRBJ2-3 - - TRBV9 CASSVTSLLSTDTQYF TGTGCCAGCAGCGTAACTAGCCTGTTAAGCACAGATACGCAGTATTTT
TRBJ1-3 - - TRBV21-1 CASTGRSGNTIYF TGTGCCAGTACAGGGCGCTCTGGAAACACCATATATTTT
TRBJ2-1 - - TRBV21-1 CASSPKFGNEQFF TGTGCCAGCAGCCCGAAGTTCGGGAATGAGCAGTTCTTC
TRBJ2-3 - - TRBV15 CATSRAQGEGTQYF TGTGCCACCAGCAGAGCACAGGGGGAGGGTACGCAGTATTTT
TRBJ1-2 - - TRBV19 CASSIFASGYDGYTF TGTGCCAGTAGTATCTTCGCGTCAGGGTATGATGGCTACACCTTC
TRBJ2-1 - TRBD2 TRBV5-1 CASSLGTNNEQFF TGCGCCAGCAGCTTAGGGACTAACAATGAGCAGTTCTTC
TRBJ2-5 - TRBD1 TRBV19 CASSIVKGTGQETQYF TGTGCCAGTAGTATAGTCAAGGGGACAGGGCAAGAGACCCAGTACTTC
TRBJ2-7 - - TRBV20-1 CSASSDAAGYEQYF TGCAGTGCTAGTTCGGACGCGGCGGGCTACGAGCAGTACTTC
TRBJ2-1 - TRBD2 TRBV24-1 CATSDSMTSGIFNEQFF TGTGCCACCAGTGATTCGATGACTAGCGGGATCTTCAATGAGCAGTTCTTC
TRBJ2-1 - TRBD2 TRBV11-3 CASSLDPAAGGINEQFF TGTGCCAGCAGCTTAGATCCTGCAGCGGGAGGAATCAATGAGCAGTTCTTC
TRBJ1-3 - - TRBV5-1 CASSVGGRANTIYF TGCGCCAGCAGCGTGGGTGGCAGGGCGAACACCATATATTTT
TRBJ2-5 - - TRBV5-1 CASSLDGGLETQYF TGCGCCAGCAGCTTGGACGGAGGCCTAGAGACCCAGTACTTC
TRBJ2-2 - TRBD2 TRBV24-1 CATSDPGTTVNTGELFF TGTGCCACCAGTGATCCCGGGACTACAGTAAACACCGGGGAGCTGTTTTTT
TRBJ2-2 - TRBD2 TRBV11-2 CASSFKTSGGPGELFF TGTGCCAGCAGCTTTAAGACTAGCGGGGGGCCCGGGGAGCTGTTTTTT
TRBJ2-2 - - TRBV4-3 CASSQVRFTGELFF TGCGCCAGCAGCCAAGTGCGTTTCACCGGGGAGCTGTTTTTT
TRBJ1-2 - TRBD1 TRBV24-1 CATSDWGQGGYGYTF TGTGCCACCAGTGACTGGGGACAGGGTGGCTATGGCTACACCTTC
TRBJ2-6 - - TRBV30 CAWSPKGFSGANVLTF TGTGCCTGGAGTCCCAAGGGGTTCTCTGGGGCCAACGTCCTGACTTTC
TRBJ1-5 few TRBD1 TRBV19 CASSTTGGNQPQHF TGTGCCAGTAGTACAACAGGGGGCAATCAGCCCCAGCATTTT
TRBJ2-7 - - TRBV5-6 CASSLPGQNYEQYF TGTGCCAGCAGCTTGCCGGGACAAAATTACGAGCAGTACTTC
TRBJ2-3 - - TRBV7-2 CASSSRPDTQYF TGTGCCAGCAGCTCGAGGCCAGATACGCAGTATTTT